A selection of T cell receptor beta chains follows, all from one sample in a study of cytomegalovirus exposure and HLA in healthy donors. TCRdb's table, derived via immunoSEQ multiplex PCR, lists solely in-frame clones and lacks some. The sample includes approximately 190,000 clones, 77% of them seen just once. Sequenced sample: PBMCs. These receptors were obtained from a woman aged 25 to 45 in good health and CMV-seropositive. Each CDR3 is given without its conserved first and last residue.

v_call cdr3_aa
TRBV28 ASKEAGDAGDTQY
TRBV2 ASSEQGGFTGELF
TRBV7-3 ASSPLAGGPYTDTQY
TRBV20-1 SAAGVNEQF
TRBV28 ASSLGGVRRQPQH
TRBV27 ASSSSGQGWEQY
TRBV28 ASRQDGTNYGYT
TRBV7-5 ARSSREYGYT
TRBV6-4 ASSASPGRLDGNTEAF
TRBV6-1 ASSAGSFDYGYT
TRBV4-1 ASSRGTATNEKLF
TRBV7-8 ASSRSGGNQPQH
TRBV27 ASSLSTGGAGNTEAF
TRBV7-3 ASSRDSNTGELF
TRBV5-8 ASSFWTRSYEQY
TRBV7-2 ASSLGAGRRETQY
TRBV11-2 ASSLGDRGLGANVLT
TRBV25-1 ASSQNTGELF
TRBV7-9 ASSFRLDSLNEQF
TRBV30 AWEDLTYEQY
TRBV7-3 ASSSDRVGEQF
TRBV4-3 ASSPTLDNQPQH
TRBV27 ASSLFARTSATDTQY
TRBV28 ASILSGKKDEQF
TRBV28 ASSRRDRDNQPQH
TRBV27 ASSLKGEGETQY
TRBV18 ASSPVTGVDYNEQF
TRBV9 ASSVGDTSGRAGRF
TRBV7-9 ASSLPTGSRTEAF
TRBV14 ASSQRPSLSVEQY
TRBV15 ATSSRRAYEQY
TRBV29-1 SVETQGSYEQY
TRBV5-6 ASTYTGGLKTEAF
TRBV29-1 SVERGNEQF
TRBV5-6 ASSGGQGATGELF
TRBV5-1 ASSLGSERTDTQY
TRBV2 ASRRPLAETQY
TRBV11-2 ASSLEGVGQPQH
TRBV6-6 ASSYSGGVANEKLF
TRBV7-9 ASSLQQGMNSPLH